The 11 T cell receptor beta chains below come from one sample, sequenced in a study of control samples from healthy donors and cancer patients. Some clones are missing from TCRdb's copy, which holds only in-frame ones; the method was immunoSEQ multiplex PCR. In the table there are 95,000 to 100,000 clones, 85% to 90% of which are singletons. The specimen sequenced was blood. The source of these receptors is a man aged 30 to 39 in good health.

This chain connects TRBV6-2 or TRBV6-3 to TRBJ2-3; maybe TRBD2 (5 bases). Trimming took off 5 bases at V and 9 bases at J, with 12 bases between the two ends. Per the germline V gene, CDR1 is MNHEY and CDR2 is SVGEGT. The CDR3 runs 12 residues. Here the CDR3 reads CASSVERQTQYF. In DNA, the CDR3 is TGTGCCAGCAGTGTTGAGCGGCAGACGCAGTATTTT.

CDR3 in amino acids: CASSLAAGPSYEQYF. The DNA for the CDR3 is TGTGCCAGCAGCTTAGCTGCAGGGCCATCCTACGAGCAGTACTTC. This chain joins TRBV11-2 and TRBJ2-7; D might be TRBD1 (5 bases). The V gene lost 1 base and the J gene lost 1 base, with 11 bases spanning the gap. The length of the CDR3 is 15 residues. In germline, CDR1 is SGHAT, CDR2 FQNNGV.

V is TRBV28 and J is TRBJ2-3; the match to TRBD2 covers 13 bases. V was pared by 6 bases and J by 7 bases, with 13 bases of the junction left unmatched. Germline CDR1 reads MDHEN; CDR2 reads SYDVKM. There are 17 residues in the CDR3. Here the CDR3 reads CASRSPASGLAGHTQYF. The CDR3 DNA is TGTGCCAGCAGATCCCCCGCTTCGGGACTAGCGGGACATACGCAGTATTTT. Drawing the rest from reference TRBV28 and TRBJ2-3, the complete variable domain is DVKVTQSSRYLVKRTGEKVFLECVQDMDHENMFWYRQDPGLGLRLIYFSYDVKMKEKGDIPEGYSVSREKKERFSLILESASTNQTSMYLCASRSPASGLAGHTQYFGPGTRLTVL.

This clone has at least ten counts. Other DNA sequences in this specimen translate into the identical CDR3. The chain joins TRBV14 to TRBJ1-6, with D uncertain. This CDR3 is built from 15 residues. From germline, CDR1 is SGHDN and CDR2 FVKESK. The V end lost 1 base, the J end lost 0 bases, and 4 bases lay between the germline ends. The DNA of the CDR3 is TGTGCCAGCAGCCAAGTTGGCTCCTATAATTCACCCCTCCACTTT. Amino acids: CASSQVGSYNSPLHF.

The chain carries TRBV19 and TRBJ1-2; 10 bases agree with TRBD1. The CDR3 sequence is 16 residues long. V lost 7 bases to trimming and J lost 5 bases; unmatched junction nucleotides: 13. Germline CDR1 and CDR2: LNHDA and SQIVND (reference sequence). In nucleotides, the CDR3 is TGTGCCAGTACCACCCGAAGGACAGGGGGGGAGTATGGCTACACCTTC. Its translation is CASTTRRTGGEYGYTF.

This chain joins TRBV7-9 and TRBJ2-7, with D uncertain. The J call is doubtful: the DNA matches TRBJ2-5 better. CDR3 length: 14 residues. Germline CDR1 is SEHNR and CDR2 is FQNEAQ (reference sequence). CDR3 DNA sequence: TGTGCCAGCAGCTCCTTTAGGGACCAAGAGACCCAGTACTTC. It encodes CASSSFRDQETQYF.

V is TRBV11-3 and J is TRBJ2-7, with TRBD1 matching 8 bases. Germline CDR1 reads SGHNT; CDR2 reads YENEEA. The CDR3 has 14 residues. Unmatched junction bases numbered 4, after V lost 5 bases and J lost 1 base. In DNA form, the CDR3 reads TGTGCCAGCAGCCCAGGACAGGGATCCTACGAGCAGTACTTC. The encoded protein is CASSPGQGSYEQYF.

This chain connects TRBV12-5 to TRBJ1-1; 9 nucleotides line up with TRBD1. Trimming at V came to 9 bases and at J to 3 bases, leaving 8 bases not matched to a gene. This CDR3 comprises 14 residues. CDR1 LGHNT and CDR2 FRNRAP come from the germline V gene. CDR3 DNA sequence: TGTGCTAGCGGAGGACAGGGGATACACACTGAAGCTTTCTTT. This sequence encodes CASGGQGIHTEAFF. Looking up the rest from reference TRBV12-5 and TRBJ1-1 gives the full variable domain: DARVTQTPRHKVTEMGQEVTMRCQPILGHNTVFWYRQTMMQGLELLAYFRNRAPLDDSGMPKDRFSAEMPDATLATLKIQPSEPRDSAVYFCASGGQGIHTEAFFGQGTRLTVV.

This clone appeared a single time. The rearrangement uses TRBV29-1 and TRBJ2-4; possibly TRBD2 for D (6 bases). The CDR3 runs 14 residues. From germline, CDR1 is SQVTM and CDR2 ANQGSEA. V was cut by 8 bases and J by 1 base, with 15 bases left in between. The CDR3 DNA reads as TGCAGCCCTTTGGGTCGGGGGGCCAAAAACATTCAGTACTTC. Its protein product is CSPLGRGAKNIQYF.

The chain uses TRBV15 and TRBJ1-2; 8 bases are a match to TRBD1. The germline V gene encodes CDR1 LNHNV and CDR2 YYDKDF (reference sequence). CDR3 length: 14 amino acids. V lost 4 bases, J lost 4 bases, and 5 bases stayed unmatched. The CDR3, as DNA: TGTGCCACCAGCACAGGACAGGGCGTCTATGGCTACACCTTC. It codes for CATSTGQGVYGYTF. The full variable domain, rest sourced from reference TRBV15 and TRBJ1-2, is DAMVIQNPRYQVTQFGKPVTLSCSQTLNHNVMYWYQQKSSQAPKLLFHYYDKDFNNEADTPDNFQSRRPNTSFCFLDIRSPGLGDTAMYLCATSTGQGVYGYTFGSGTRLTVV.

This clone was seen once. The chain combines TRBV9 with TRBJ2-2, with 10 bases that match TRBD1. Trimming removed 3 bases from V and 8 bases from J; junction bases left unmatched: 4. The CDR3 covers 14 residues. CDR1 and CDR2 (germline): SGDLS, YYNGEE. The CDR3 bases are TGTGCCAGCAGCGCGGGGACAGGGGTTGGGGAGCTGTTTTTT. As protein: CASSAGTGVGELFF.